This is a list of T cell receptor beta chains from one sample in a study of CD8 T cells in ankylosing spondylitis. TCRdb recomputed calls from the 5' RACE reads with MiXCR, one row per CDR3 protein. The sample consists of just over 300,000 distinct CDR3 sequences, around 21% of them appearing once. Sequenced sample: blood, either unsorted or a sorted T cell fraction (not recorded which). The receptors originated from a female donor with ankylosing spondylitis or in good health (not recorded which). Each CDR3 is given with its conserved first and last residue. A D gene is named only where the DNA matches it firmly. Not every row has a clone size; where given, it reads once, few, many or a size class.

TRBV7-2	NA	TRBD2	TRBJ2-1	16	CASSFHLSGRGSEQFF	TGTGCCAGCAGCTTCCACCTTAGCGGGAGGGGTAGTGAGCAGTTCTTC
TRBV13	NA	TRBD2	TRBJ2-3	16	CASSYTGTSGSDTQYF	TGTGCCAGCAGCTACACCGGGACTAGCGGCTCAGATACGCAGTATTTT
TRBV5-1	NA	NA	TRBJ2-1	13	CASSNYYPHEQFF	TGCGCCAGCAGCAACTACTACCCCCATGAGCAGTTCTTC
TRBV20-1	NA	TRBD2	TRBJ2-3	15	CSARTSAGGGDTQYF	TGCAGTGCTAGAACCTCAGCGGGAGGGGGTGATACGCAGTATTTT
TRBV29-1	few	NA	TRBJ2-3	12	CSVAASSDTQYF	TGCAGCGTTGCGGCTAGTTCCGATACGCAGTATTTT
TRBV29-1	few	TRBD2	TRBJ2-1	15	CSVEEGLAGTNEQFF	TGCAGCGTTGAAGAGGGACTAGCGGGAACTAATGAGCAGTTCTTC
TRBV27	many	NA	TRBJ1-1	14	CASYPFGRNTEAFF	TGTGCCAGCTATCCTTTTGGCAGGAACACTGAAGCTTTCTTT
TRBV20-1	few	NA	TRBJ2-7	15	CSAPPRDYKSYEQYF	TGCAGTGCTCCTCCGAGGGATTACAAATCTTACGAGCAGTACTTC
TRBV18	many	NA	TRBJ1-2	13	CASSPDFNYGYTF	TGTGCCAGCTCACCTGACTTCAACTATGGCTACACCTTC
TRBV28	few	NA	TRBJ2-7	13	CASRGTPTYEQYF	TGTGCCAGCAGAGGGACACCCACCTACGAGCAGTACTTC
TRBV12-3/TRBV12-4	many	NA	TRBJ1-1	14	CASSKGHLNTEAFF	TGTGCCAGCAGTAAAGGACACTTAAACACTGAAGCTTTCTTT
TRBV20-1	few	TRBD1	TRBJ2-7	14	CSARVQGGPYEQYF	TGCAGTGCTAGAGTACAGGGGGGACCCTACGAGCAGTACTTC
TRBV4-1	few	TRBD2	TRBJ2-5	15	CASSQTSGRIETQYF	TGCGCCAGCAGCCAAACTAGCGGGAGAATAGAGACCCAGTACTTC
TRBV6-6	once	NA	TRBJ1-1	13	CASAPRESTEAFF	TGTGCCAGCGCCCCTAGGGAAAGCACTGAAGCTTTCTTT
TRBV6-5	NA	TRBD1	TRBJ2-5	15	CASSYEDRGRQTQYF	TGTGCCAGCAGTTACGAAGACAGGGGCAGGCAGACCCAGTACTTC
TRBV3-1	NA	TRBD2	TRBJ2-2	16	CASSGTGLAGAGELFF	TGTGCCAGCAGTGGGACCGGACTAGCGGGAGCCGGGGAGCTGTTTTTT
TRBV7-2	few	TRBD2	TRBJ2-5	17	CASSQGASGRAQETQYF	TGTGCCAGCAGTCAGGGGGCTAGCGGGAGGGCACAAGAGACCCAGTACTTC
TRBV10-3	many	TRBD2	TRBJ2-7	13	CAITSGSSYEQYF	TGTGCCATCACTAGCGGGAGTTCCTACGAGCAGTACTTC
TRBV18	NA	NA	TRBJ2-3	13	CASSPPEGDTQYF	TGTGCCAGCTCACCACCGGAAGGAGATACGCAGTATTTT